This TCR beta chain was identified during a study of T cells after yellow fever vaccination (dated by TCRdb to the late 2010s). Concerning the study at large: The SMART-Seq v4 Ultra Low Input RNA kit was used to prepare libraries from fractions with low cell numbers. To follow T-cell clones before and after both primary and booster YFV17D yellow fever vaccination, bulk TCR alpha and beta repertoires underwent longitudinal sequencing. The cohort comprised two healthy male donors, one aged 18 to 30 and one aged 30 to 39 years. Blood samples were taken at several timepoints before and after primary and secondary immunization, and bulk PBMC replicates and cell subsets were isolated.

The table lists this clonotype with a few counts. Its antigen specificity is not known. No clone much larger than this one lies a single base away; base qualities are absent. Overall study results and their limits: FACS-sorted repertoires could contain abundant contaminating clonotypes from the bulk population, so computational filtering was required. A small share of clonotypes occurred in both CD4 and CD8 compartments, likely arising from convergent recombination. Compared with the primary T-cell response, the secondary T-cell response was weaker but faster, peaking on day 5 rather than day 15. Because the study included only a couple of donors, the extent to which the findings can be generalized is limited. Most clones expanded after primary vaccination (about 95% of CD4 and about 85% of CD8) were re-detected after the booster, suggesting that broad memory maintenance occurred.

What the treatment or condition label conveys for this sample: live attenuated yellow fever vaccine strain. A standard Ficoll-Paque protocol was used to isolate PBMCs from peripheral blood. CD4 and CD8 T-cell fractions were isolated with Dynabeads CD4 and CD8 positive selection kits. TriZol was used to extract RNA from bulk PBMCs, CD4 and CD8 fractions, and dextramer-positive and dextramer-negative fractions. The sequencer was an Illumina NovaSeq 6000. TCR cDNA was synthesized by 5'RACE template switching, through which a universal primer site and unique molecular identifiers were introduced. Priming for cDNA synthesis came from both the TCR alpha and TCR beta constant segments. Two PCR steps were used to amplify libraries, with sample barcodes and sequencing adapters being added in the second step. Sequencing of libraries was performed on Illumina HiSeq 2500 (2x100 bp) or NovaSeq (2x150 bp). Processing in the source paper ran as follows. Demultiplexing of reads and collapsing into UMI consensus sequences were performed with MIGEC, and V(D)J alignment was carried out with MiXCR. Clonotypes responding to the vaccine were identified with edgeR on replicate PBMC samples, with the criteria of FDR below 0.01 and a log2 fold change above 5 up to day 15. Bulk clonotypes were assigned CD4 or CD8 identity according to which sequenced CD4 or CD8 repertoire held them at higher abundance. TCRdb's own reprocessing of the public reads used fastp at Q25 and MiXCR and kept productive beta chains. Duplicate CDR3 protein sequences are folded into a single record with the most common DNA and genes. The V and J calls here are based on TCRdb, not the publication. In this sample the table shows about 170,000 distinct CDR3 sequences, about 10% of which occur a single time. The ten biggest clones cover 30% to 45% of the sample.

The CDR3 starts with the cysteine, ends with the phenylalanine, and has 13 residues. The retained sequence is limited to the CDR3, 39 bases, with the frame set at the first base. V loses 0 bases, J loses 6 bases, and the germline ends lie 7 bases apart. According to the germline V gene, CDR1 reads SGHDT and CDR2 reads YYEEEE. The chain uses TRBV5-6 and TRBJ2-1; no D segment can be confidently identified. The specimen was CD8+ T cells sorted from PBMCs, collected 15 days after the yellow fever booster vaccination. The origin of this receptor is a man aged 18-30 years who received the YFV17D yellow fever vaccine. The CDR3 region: CASSLVGPNEQFF. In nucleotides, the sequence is TGTGCCAGCAGCTTGGTAGGACCCAATGAGCAGTTCTTC.